This TCR beta chain was identified during a study of cytomegalovirus exposure and HLA in healthy donors. The CDR3 sequence is 14 residues long. J was trimmed by 1 base and V by 3 bases; bases with no gene match: 1. CDR1 SQVTM and CDR2 ANQGSEA come from the germline V gene. Sequencing used immunoSEQ multiplex PCR; TCRdb keeps in-frame clones, though not all of them. The table has about 110,000 clones, approximately 94% seen once. Sequenced: PBMCs. The receptor comes from a young woman in good health and CMV-seronegative. The rearrangement links TRBV29-1 to TRBJ2-1; 9 nucleotides line up with TRBD1. The CDR3 sequence: CSVDGTGSYNEQFF. For the CDR3, the DNA is TGCAGCGTTGACGGGACAGGGTCCTACAATGAGCAGTTCTTC.